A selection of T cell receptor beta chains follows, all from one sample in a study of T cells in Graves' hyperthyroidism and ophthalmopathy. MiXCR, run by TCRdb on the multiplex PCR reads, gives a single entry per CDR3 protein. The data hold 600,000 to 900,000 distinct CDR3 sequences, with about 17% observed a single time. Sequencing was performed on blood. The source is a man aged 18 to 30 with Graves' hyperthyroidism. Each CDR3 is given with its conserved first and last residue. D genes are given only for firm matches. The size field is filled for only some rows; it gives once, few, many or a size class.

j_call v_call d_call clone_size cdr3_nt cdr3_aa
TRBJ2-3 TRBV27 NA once TGTGCCACCCCTCGGCCTAGCACAGATACGCAGTATTTT CATPRPSTDTQYF
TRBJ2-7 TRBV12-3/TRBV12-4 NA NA TGTGCCAGCAGTCCCGGACCCAACGAGCAGTACTTC CASSPGPNEQYF
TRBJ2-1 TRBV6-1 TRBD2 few TGTGCCAGCACGCGGGAGTACAATGAGCAGTTCTTC CASTREYNEQFF
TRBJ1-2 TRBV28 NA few TGTGCCAGCAGCGGGGCCTTTTTCTATGGCTACACCTTC CASSGAFFYGYTF
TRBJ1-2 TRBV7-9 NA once TGTGCCAGCAGCTTAGGGATAGCATCCACCTTAGAACTCTACACCTTC CASSLGIASTLELYTF
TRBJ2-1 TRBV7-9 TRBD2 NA TGTGCCAGCAGCACTAGCGGGAGTGAGCAGTTCTTC CASSTSGSEQFF
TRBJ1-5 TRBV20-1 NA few TGCAGTGCAGCCCACAGGAGTAGCAATCAGCCCCAGCATTTT CSAAHRSSNQPQHF
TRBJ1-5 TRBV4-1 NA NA TGCGCCAGCAGCCAAGATCTCACTAGCAATCAGCCCCAGCATTTT CASSQDLTSNQPQHF
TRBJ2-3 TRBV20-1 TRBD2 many TGCAGTGCTAGGCTCGGACTAGCGGGAGTTACAGATACGCAGTATTTT CSARLGLAGVTDTQYF
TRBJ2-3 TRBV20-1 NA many TGCAGTGCCCGAATCCTTGGGGATACGCAGTATTTT CSARILGDTQYF
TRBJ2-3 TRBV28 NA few TGTGCCAGCAGTCCCGTCGGTAGCTTAAGCACAGATACGCAGTATTTT CASSPVGSLSTDTQYF
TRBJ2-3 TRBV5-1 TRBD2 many TGCGCCAGCAGCTCAAGACTAGCGGGAGGGCCGATGAGCACAGATACGCAGTATTTT CASSSRLAGGPMSTDTQYF
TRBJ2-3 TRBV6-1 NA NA TGTGCCAGCAGTCAGGGCCAGGATCAGTATTTT CASSQGQDQYF
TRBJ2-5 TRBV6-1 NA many TGTGCCAGCAGTTCGGGTTCAGGCCCAGAGACCCAGTACTTC CASSSGSGPETQYF
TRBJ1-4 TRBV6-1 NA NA TGTGCCAGCAGTTACACCCGACAGGAGGCTAATGAAAAACTGTTTTTT CASSYTRQEANEKLFF
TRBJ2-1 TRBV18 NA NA TGTGCCAGCTCCCCCCGCCGCGGGGTGGATGAGCAGTTCTTC CASSPRRGVDEQFF
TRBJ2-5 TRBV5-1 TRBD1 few TGCGCCAGCGGCGACAGGGTTGGGGAGACCCAGTACTTC CASGDRVGETQYF
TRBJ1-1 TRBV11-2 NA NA TGTGCCAGCAGCTCTCTGACTGCGAGACTCGAAGCTTTCTTT CASSSLTARLEAFF
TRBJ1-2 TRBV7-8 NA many TGTGCCAGCAGCTTAGCTACAGCAAGCTATGGCTACACCTTC CASSLATASYGYTF
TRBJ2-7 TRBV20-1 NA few TGCAGTGCTAGAGGAGGAGGAGGGTACTACGAGCAGTACTTC CSARGGGGYYEQYF
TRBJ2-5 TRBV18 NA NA TGTGCCAGCTCACCACCGTTCGAGACCCAGTACTTC CASSPPFETQYF
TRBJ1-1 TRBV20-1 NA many TGCAGTGCTAGAAGGAGACTCAACACTGAAGCTTTCTTT CSARRRLNTEAFF
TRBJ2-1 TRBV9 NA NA TGTGCCAGCAGCGTATCAGGGTTAAACGAGCAGTTCTTC CASSVSGLNEQFF
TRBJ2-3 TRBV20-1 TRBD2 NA TGCAGTGCTAGAATTACTGGGGGACTAGCGGGAGACCCGACAGATACGCAGTATTTT CSARITGGLAGDPTDTQYF
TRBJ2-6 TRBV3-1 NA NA TGTGCCAGCGGCCCCATGGCCTCTGGGGCCAACGTCCTGACTTTC CASGPMASGANVLTF
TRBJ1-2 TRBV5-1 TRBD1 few TGCGCCAGCCAGACCGACAGGGGGGTCTATGGCTACACCTTC CASQTDRGVYGYTF
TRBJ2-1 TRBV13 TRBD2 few TGTGCCAGCAGCCTAGCGGTTGAGGTCAATGAGCAGTTCTTC CASSLAVEVNEQFF
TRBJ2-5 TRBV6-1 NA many TGTGCCAGCAGTTCCGGGACATACCAAGAGACCCAGTACTTC CASSSGTYQETQYF
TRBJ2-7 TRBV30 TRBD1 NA TGTGCCTGGAGAGGACAGGGAAAGTCCTACGAGCAGTACTTC CAWRGQGKSYEQYF
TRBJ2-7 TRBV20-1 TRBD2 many TGCAGTGCTCACCTAGCGGGAAGCTCCTACGAGCAGTACTTC CSAHLAGSSYEQYF
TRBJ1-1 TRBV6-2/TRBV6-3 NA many TGTGCCAGCAGTTACTCCGGGTGGGGTGAAGCTTTCTTT CASSYSGWGEAFF
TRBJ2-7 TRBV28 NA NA TGTGCCTCCACCGGGACAAACTACGAGCAGTACTTC CASTGTNYEQYF
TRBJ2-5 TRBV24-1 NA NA TGTGCCACCAGTGATTGGAGGGGATACCAAGAGACCCAGTACTTT CATSDWRGYQETQYF
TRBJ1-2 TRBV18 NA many TGTGCCAGCTCACCTCAGGCTGGGGGCGGAGGCTACACCTTC CASSPQAGGGGYTF
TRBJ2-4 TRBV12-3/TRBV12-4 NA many TGTGCCAGCAGTTACCGGACAGAGGGCAAAAACATTCAGTACTTC CASSYRTEGKNIQYF
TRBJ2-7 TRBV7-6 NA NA TGTGCCAGCAGCAAGGGCCTGGCGGACTACGAGCAGTACTTC CASSKGLADYEQYF